These T cell receptor beta chains were read from a single sample in a study of human T cells and chemical hapten exposure. Each CDR3 protein is one row after TCRdb ran MiXCR on the RACE reads. Here the sample spans tens of thousands of distinct CDR3 sequences, over 8.5% being singletons. Sequencing was done on a sample of whole blood. These receptors originate from a male donor in good health. Some clones in this sample may be carry-over from other donors' samples. Both conserved end residues are part of each CDR3. D genes are given only for firm matches. Clone size appears in some rows only: once, few, many, or a class for an expanded clone.

TRBD1	TRBV7-9	TRBJ1-6	many	TGTGCCAGCAGCCTAGACAGGGATAATTCACCCCTCCACTTT	CASSLDRDNSPLHF
NA	TRBV29-1	TRBJ2-1	many	TGCAGCGTTGAAGCGAGCCACTACGCCAATGAGCAGTTCTTC	CSVEASHYANEQFF
NA	TRBV2	TRBJ1-2	many	TGTGCCAGCAGTGAAGGGTCGAGCTATGGCTACACCTTC	CASSEGSSYGYTF
NA	TRBV24-1	TRBJ2-1	NA	TGTGCCACCAGTTCAGCAGGAGCTTACAATGAGCAGTTCTTC	CATSSAGAYNEQFF
TRBD2	TRBV20-1	TRBJ2-3	few	TGCAGTGCCGACTTTAGCGGGAACACAGATACGCAGTATTTT	CSADFSGNTDTQYF
TRBD1	TRBV6-5	TRBJ2-6	many	TGTGCCAGCAGCGACAGGGTCAGTGGGGCCAACGTCCTGACTTTC	CASSDRVSGANVLTF
NA	TRBV10-3	TRBJ1-5	few	TGTGCCATCAGTGAGCCCAATCAGCCCCAGCATTTT	CAISEPNQPQHF
TRBD2	TRBV20-1	TRBJ2-1	NA	TGCAGTGCTAGGGAATATAGCGGGAGACTCGACAATGAGCAGTTCTTC	CSAREYSGRLDNEQFF
NA	TRBV27	TRBJ2-5	NA	TGTGCCAGCAGTCGGTTTGGGCTGGAGGAGACCCAGTACTTC	CASSRFGLEETQYF
NA	TRBV12-3/TRBV12-4	TRBJ1-1	many	TGTGCCAGCAGTGCACAGGGAACTGAAGCTTTCTTT	CASSAQGTEAFF
NA	TRBV7-2	TRBJ2-7	few	TGTGCCAGCAGGCCGCCCCGTTACTACGAGCAGTACTTC	CASRPPRYYEQYF
NA	TRBV20-1	TRBJ1-2	few	TGCAGTGCTAGCGCAGGGTTTGAAGGCTACACCTTC	CSASAGFEGYTF
TRBD1	TRBV6-5	TRBJ1-1	few	TGTGCCAGCGGTGGAGGGGGCCCCCTTATGAACACTGAAGCTTTCTTT	CASGGGGPLMNTEAFF
NA	TRBV20-1	TRBJ2-3	many	TGCAGTGCCCGGGGTCGCACAGATACGCAGTATTTT	CSARGRTDTQYF
NA	TRBV7-9	TRBJ1-3	few	TGTGCCAGCAGCCTTACGGGTAGTTCTGGAAACACCATATATTTT	CASSLTGSSGNTIYF
NA	TRBV20-1	TRBJ2-7	NA	TGCAGTGCTACCGAGTATAAAGACTACGAGCAGTACTTC	CSATEYKDYEQYF
NA	TRBV29-1	TRBJ2-5	NA	TGCAGCGTTGCCGGGGAGACCCAGTACTTC	CSVAGETQYF